One T cell receptor beta chain is described in this entry. Germline CDR1 reads MNHEY; CDR2 reads SMNVEV (reference sequence). CDR3 length: 14 residues. Trimming stripped 4 bases from V and 7 bases from J, with 14 bases between. The data stem from a study of memory CD4+ T cells and cytomegalovirus serostatus. The data were produced by immunoSEQ multiplex PCR, yet TCRdb's version contains in-frame clones alone and is incomplete. The sample has roughly 64,000 clones; around 77% are singletons. The sort gate was single viable CD3+CD4+CD8-CD45RO+ cells for memory CD4+ T cells. Total CD4+ T cells were enriched by CD4 positive selection.

The V and J genes are TRBV27 and TRBJ1-5; possible D gene TRBD1, 6 bases. This TCR was sampled from an adult in good health and CMV-seronegative. Sequencing was done on a sample of memory CD4+ T cells from blood. CDR3 DNA: TGTGCCAGCAGTTCCGGGACACGCTGGCAGCCCCAGCATTTT. Protein product: CASSSGTRWQPQHF.